Given below is one TCR beta chain in context. This specimen belongs to a study of blood T cell repertoires in COVID-19. This CDR3 is 16 amino acids long. V was shortened by 1 base and J by 7 bases, with 15 bases between the two germline ends. Looked up from germline, CDR1 is KGHDR and CDR2 is SFDVKD. The data were produced by immunoSEQ multiplex PCR, yet TCRdb's version contains in-frame clones alone and is incomplete. The sample records 350,000 or so clones, roughly 87% being singletons. The chain employs TRBV24-1 and TRBJ2-2; TRBD2 is a possible D gene (6 bases). The origin of this receptor is a woman aged 25 to 45 who had recovered from COVID-19. The sequenced sample was PBMCs or T cells enriched from blood (not recorded which). The CDR3 DNA is TGTGCCACCAGTGATTTAAGGAGGGTCGTAGGCGGGGAGCTGTTTTTT. Amino acid sequence: CATSDLRRVVGGELFF.